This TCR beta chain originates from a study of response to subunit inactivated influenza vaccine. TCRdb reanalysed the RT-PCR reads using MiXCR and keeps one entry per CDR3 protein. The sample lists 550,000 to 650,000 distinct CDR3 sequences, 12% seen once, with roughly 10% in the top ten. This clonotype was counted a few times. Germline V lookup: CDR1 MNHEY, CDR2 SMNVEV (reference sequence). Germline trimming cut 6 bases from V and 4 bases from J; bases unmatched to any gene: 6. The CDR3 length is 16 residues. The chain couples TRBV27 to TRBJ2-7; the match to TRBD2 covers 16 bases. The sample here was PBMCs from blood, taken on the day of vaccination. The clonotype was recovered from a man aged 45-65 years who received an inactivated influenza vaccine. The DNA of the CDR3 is TGTGCCAGCAGCCGAGGGACTAGCGGGAGGGGATACGAGCAGTACTTC. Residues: CASSRGTSGRGYEQYF.